These T cell receptor beta chains were read from a single sample in a study of PD-L1 blockade in urothelial cancer. Method: immunoSEQ multiplex PCR; TCRdb's copy keeps in-frame clones and lacks some. The table records tens of thousands of clones, around 79% of them present only once. The sample here was PBMCs, taken around atezolizumab (anti-PD-L1) treatment. Every receptor here comes from a man between 65 and 79 years old with urothelial cancer. Both conserved end residues are part of each CDR3. D genes are given only for firm matches. Some rows mark clone size as missing; the rest say once, few, many or name a class of expanded clone.

>.|TRBJ1-1|TRBD1|TRBV30
CAWTGLGQGYTEAFF
TGTGCCTGGACGGGACTGGGACAGGGATACACTGAAGCTTTCTTT
>.|TRBJ2-3|TRBD2|TRBV4-2
CASSRAGLAGGGGTDTQYF
TGTGCCAGCAGCCGCGCGGGACTAGCGGGAGGAGGTGGCACAGATACGCAGTATTTT
>.|TRBJ2-1|.|TRBV5-6
CASSLVNNEQFF
TGTGCCAGCAGCTTGGTCAACAATGAGCAGTTCTTC
>.|TRBJ1-1|.|TRBV10-1
CASSETPSGVPEGAEAFF
TGCGCCAGCAGTGAGACCCCTTCAGGGGTCCCCGAGGGGGCTGAAGCTTTCTTT
>.|TRBJ2-7|.|TRBV25-1
CASSEGQLLVQYF
TGTGCCAGCAGTGAAGGGCAGCTACTCGTGCAGTACTTC
>.|TRBJ2-2|.|TRBV6-5
CASMITGIGELFF
TGTGCCAGCATGATAACAGGGATCGGGGAGCTGTTTTTT
>.|TRBJ2-5|TRBD2|TRBV6-4
CASSRSGGLRETQYF
TGTGCCAGCAGTCGTAGCGGGGGGCTGCGGGAGACCCAGTACTTC
>once|TRBJ2-1|TRBD2|TRBV7-2
CASSLASSGRHNEQFF
TGTGCCAGCAGCTTAGCCTCTAGCGGGAGACACAATGAGCAGTTCTTC
>.|TRBJ2-5|.|TRBV2
CASSLGNRETQYF
TGTGCCAGCAGTCTAGGCAACCGGGAGACCCAGTACTTC
>.|TRBJ2-2|.|TRBV7-2
CASSQRVRDTGELFF
TGTGCCAGCAGCCAACGGGTCAGGGACACCGGGGAGCTGTTTTTT
>few|TRBJ1-5|TRBD1|TRBV19
CASSIRRQGWNQPQHF
TGTGCCAGTAGTATTCGCCGACAGGGTTGGAATCAGCCCCAGCATTTT
>.|TRBJ2-1|TRBD1|TRBV2
CASSARDRNEQFF
TGTGCCAGCAGTGCCCGGGACAGAAATGAGCAGTTCTTC
>.|TRBJ2-1|TRBD2|TRBV7-2
CASRGTSGLNEQFF
TGTGCCAGCAGAGGGACTAGCGGGTTAAATGAGCAGTTCTTC
>.|TRBJ2-1|TRBD2|TRBV11-1
CASSPRKRGGVDEQFF
TGTGCCAGCAGCCCTCGCAAGCGGGGGGGTGTGGATGAGCAGTTCTTC
>.|TRBJ2-1|TRBD2|TRBV5-1
CASSLTSGTYNEQFF
TGCGCCAGCAGCTTAACTAGCGGAACCTACAATGAGCAGTTCTTC
>few|TRBJ1-2|.|TRBV6-1
CASSEPATGGYTF
TGTGCCAGCAGTGAACCAGCAACAGGGGGCTACACCTTC
>.|TRBJ2-7|.|TRBV14
CASSQGRSGTYEQYF
TGTGCCAGCAGCCAAGGAAGGTCAGGGACCTACGAGCAGTACTTC
>.|TRBJ2-1|TRBD2|TRBV9
CASSVVASGGAYNEQFF
TGTGCCAGCAGCGTAGTGGCTAGCGGGGGGGCCTACAATGAGCAGTTCTTC
>once|TRBJ2-7|TRBD2|TRBV5-5
CASSRMTSGVIYEQYF
TGTGCCAGCAGCCGCATGACTAGCGGGGTAATCTACGAGCAGTACTTC
>.|TRBJ1-1|.|TRBV7-3
CASSERGGSTEAFF
TGTGCCAGCAGCGAAAGGGGGGGTAGTACTGAAGCTTTCTTT
>.|TRBJ2-1|.|TRBV5-1
CASSFGSYNEQFF
TGCGCCAGCAGCTTTGGCAGCTACAATGAGCAGTTCTTC
>.|TRBJ1-1|.|TRBV5-8
CASSLRSSGGAFF
TGTGCCAGCAGCTTACGGTCCTCGGGGGGGGCTTTCTTT
>.|TRBJ1-4|TRBD1|TRBV15
CATSLKTGGSEKLFF
TGTGCCACCAGCCTCAAAACAGGGGGGAGTGAAAAACTGTTTTTT
>.|TRBJ2-3|TRBD1|TRBV6-1
CASSKTGGEVDTQYF
TGTGCCAGCAGTAAGACAGGGGGGGAAGTAGATACGCAGTATTTT
>once|TRBJ1-1|.|TRBV27
CASNPAGGDRAFF
TGTGCCAGCAACCCTGCGGGAGGGGATCGAGCTTTCTTT
>once|TRBJ2-1|.|TRBV30
CAWSGRYNEQFF
TGTGCCTGGAGTGGCAGGTACAATGAGCAGTTCTTC
>.|TRBJ1-2|.|TRBV6-1
CASRDTGNPNYGYTF
TGTGCCAGCAGGGATACAGGGAACCCTAACTATGGCTACACCTTC
>.|TRBJ2-5|.|TRBV7-8
CASSLGTGQKQETQYF
TGTGCCAGCAGCTTGGGGACCGGACAGAAACAAGAGACCCAGTACTTC
>.|TRBJ2-1|TRBD2|TRBV9
CASSVIAGSYNEQFF
TGTGCCAGCAGCGTGATAGCGGGGTCCTACAATGAGCAGTTCTTC
>once|TRBJ2-1|TRBD1|TRBV28
CASSLRDRGNEQFF
TGTGCCAGCAGTTTGCGGGACAGGGGCAATGAGCAGTTCTTC
>once|TRBJ1-5|TRBD1|TRBV2
CASSDRQGQPQHF
TGTGCCAGCAGTGACCGACAGGGGCAGCCCCAGCATTTT
>.|TRBJ2-7|.|TRBV19
CASSIDRFSYEQYF
TGTGCCAGTAGTATAGACCGGTTTTCCTACGAGCAGTACTTC